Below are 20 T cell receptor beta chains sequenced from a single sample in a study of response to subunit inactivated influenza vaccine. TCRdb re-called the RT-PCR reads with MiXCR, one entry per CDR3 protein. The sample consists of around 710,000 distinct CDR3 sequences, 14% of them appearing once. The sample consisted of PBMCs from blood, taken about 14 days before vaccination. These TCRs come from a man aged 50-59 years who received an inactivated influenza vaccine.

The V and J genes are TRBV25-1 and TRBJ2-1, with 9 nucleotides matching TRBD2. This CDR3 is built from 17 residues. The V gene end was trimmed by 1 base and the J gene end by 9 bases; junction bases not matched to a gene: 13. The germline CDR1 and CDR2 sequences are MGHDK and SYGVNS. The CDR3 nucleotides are TGTGCCAGCAGTGAATTCGGTTTAGCGGGAGTCCAAGGTGAGCAGTTCTTC. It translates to CASSEFGLAGVQGEQFF.

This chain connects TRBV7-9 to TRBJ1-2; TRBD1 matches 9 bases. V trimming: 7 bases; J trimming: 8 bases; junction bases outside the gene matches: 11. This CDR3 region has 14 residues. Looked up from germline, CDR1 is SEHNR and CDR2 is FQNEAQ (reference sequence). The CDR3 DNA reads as TGTGCCAGCACCTCGGGACAGGGCCCTCAAGGCTACACCTTC. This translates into CASTSGQGPQGYTF.

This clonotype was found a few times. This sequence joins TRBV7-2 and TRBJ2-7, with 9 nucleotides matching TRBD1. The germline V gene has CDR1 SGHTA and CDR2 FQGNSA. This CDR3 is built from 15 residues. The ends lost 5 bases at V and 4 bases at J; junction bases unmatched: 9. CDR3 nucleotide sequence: TGTGCCAGCAGCACAGTGGACAGGGGTGGGTACGAGCAGTACTTC. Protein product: CASSTVDRGGYEQYF. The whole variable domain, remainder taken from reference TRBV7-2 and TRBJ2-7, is GAGVSQSPSNKVTEKGKDVELRCDPISGHTALYWYRQSLGQGLEFLIYFQGNSAPDKSGLPSDRFSAERTGGSVSTLTIQRTQQEDSAVYLCASSTVDRGGYEQYFGPGTRLTVT.

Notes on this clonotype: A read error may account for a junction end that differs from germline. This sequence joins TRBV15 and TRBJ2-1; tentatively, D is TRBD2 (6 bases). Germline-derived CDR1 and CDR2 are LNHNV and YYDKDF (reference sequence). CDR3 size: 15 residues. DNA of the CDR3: TGCGCCACCAGCAGCGCGGGGAGCGGAAAGAATGAGCAGTTCTTC. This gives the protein CATSSAGSGKNEQFF.

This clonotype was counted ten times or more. The CDR3 nucleotides are TGTGCCAGCAGCTTAGGGATGTACAATGAGCAGTTCTTC. It codes for CASSLGMYNEQFF. The chain couples TRBV11-2 to TRBJ2-1; D not resolved. In germline, CDR1 is SGHAT, CDR2 FQNNGV. There are 13 residues in the CDR3. Trimming pared 1 base from V and 4 bases from J, leaving 5 bases between.

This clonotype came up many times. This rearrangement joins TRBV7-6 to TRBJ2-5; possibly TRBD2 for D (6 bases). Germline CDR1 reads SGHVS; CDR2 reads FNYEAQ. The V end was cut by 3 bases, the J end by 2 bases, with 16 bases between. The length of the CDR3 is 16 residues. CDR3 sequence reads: CASSLNTPGGQETQYF. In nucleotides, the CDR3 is TGTGCCAGCAGCTTGAATACACCTGGGGGGCAAGAGACCCAGTACTTC.

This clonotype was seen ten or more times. The CDR3 loop reads CASSYNSGTSYNEQFF. CDR3 sequence (DNA): TGTGCCAGCTCATATAATTCAGGGACTAGCTACAATGAGCAGTTCTTC. V usage is TRBV18 and J usage is TRBJ2-1; the match to TRBD2 covers 8 bases. Trimming removed 5 bases from V and 3 bases from J; junction bases left unmatched: 9. Germline V gene lookup returns CDR1 KGHSH and CDR2 LQKENI. The CDR3 sequence is 16 residues long.

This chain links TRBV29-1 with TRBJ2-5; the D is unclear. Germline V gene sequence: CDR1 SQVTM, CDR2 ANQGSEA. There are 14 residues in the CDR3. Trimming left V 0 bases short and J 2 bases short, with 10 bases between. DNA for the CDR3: TGCAGCGTTGAAGATAGACGGATACAAGAGACCCAGTACTTC. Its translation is CSVEDRRIQETQYF.

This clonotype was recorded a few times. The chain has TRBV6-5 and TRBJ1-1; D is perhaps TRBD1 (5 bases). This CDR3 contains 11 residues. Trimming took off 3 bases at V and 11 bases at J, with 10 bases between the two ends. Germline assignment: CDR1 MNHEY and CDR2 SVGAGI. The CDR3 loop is CASSYGRGAFF. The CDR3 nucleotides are TGTGCCAGCAGTTATGGGCGGGGGGCTTTCTTT.

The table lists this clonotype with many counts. The CDR3, as DNA: TGTGCCAGCAGTTTACCGTGGGGTGAGCAGTTCTTC. It encodes CASSLPWGEQFF. The chain carries TRBV12-3 or TRBV12-4 and TRBJ2-1; D unclear. The V and J ends lost 2 bases and 9 bases respectively, with 8 bases between them. The CDR3 is made up of 12 amino acids.

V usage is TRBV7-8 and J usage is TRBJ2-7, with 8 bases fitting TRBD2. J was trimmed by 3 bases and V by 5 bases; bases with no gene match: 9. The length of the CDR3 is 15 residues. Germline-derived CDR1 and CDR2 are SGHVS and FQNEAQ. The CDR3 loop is CASSPWSGSRYEQYF. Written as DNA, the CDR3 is TGTGCCAGCAGCCCCTGGAGCGGGAGTCGCTACGAGCAGTACTTC.

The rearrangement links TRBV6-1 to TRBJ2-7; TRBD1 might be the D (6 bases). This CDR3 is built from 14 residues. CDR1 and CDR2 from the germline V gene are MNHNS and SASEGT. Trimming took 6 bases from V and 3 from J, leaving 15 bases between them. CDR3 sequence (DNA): TGTGCCAGCAGACCCCGGCTAGGGGGCTACGAGCAGTACTTC. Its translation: CASRPRLGGYEQYF.

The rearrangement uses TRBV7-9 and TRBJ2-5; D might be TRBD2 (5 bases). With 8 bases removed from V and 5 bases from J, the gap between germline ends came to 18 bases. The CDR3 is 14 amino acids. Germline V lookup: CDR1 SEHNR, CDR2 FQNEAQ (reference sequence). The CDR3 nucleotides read TGTGCCAGCCGCCTAGCAGCCCTATCGGAGACCCAGTACTTC. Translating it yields CASRLAALSETQYF.

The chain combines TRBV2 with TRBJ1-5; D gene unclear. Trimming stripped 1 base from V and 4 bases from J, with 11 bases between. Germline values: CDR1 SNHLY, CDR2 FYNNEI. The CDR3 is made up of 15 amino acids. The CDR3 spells CASSEENSSNQPQHF. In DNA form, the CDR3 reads TGTGCCAGCAGTGAAGAAAACAGCTCTAATCAGCCCCAGCATTTT. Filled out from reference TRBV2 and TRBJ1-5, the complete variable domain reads EPEVTQTPSHQVTQMGQEVILRCVPISNHLYFYWYRQILGQKVEFLVSFYNNEISEKSEIFDDQFSVERPDGSNFTLKIRSTKLEDSAMYFCASSEENSSNQPQHFGDGTRLSIL.

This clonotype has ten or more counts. The CDR3 spells CASSQDTGTVYGYTF. CDR3 in DNA: TGCGCCAGCAGCCAAGACACCGGGACAGTCTATGGCTACACCTTC. This chain joins TRBV4-3 and TRBJ1-2; 7 bases line up with TRBD1. J gave up 4 bases and V 0 bases, and 5 bases lay outside the gene matches. Germline V gives CDR1 LGHNA, CDR2 YSLEER. The CDR3 totals 15 residues.

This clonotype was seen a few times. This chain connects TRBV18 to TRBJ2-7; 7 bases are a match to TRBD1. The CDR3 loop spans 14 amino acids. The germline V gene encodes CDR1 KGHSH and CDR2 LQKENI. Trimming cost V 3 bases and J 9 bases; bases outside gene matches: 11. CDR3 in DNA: TGTGCCAGCTCACCGGTCCCGGGACAGATGCGGCAGTACTTC. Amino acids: CASSPVPGQMRQYF.

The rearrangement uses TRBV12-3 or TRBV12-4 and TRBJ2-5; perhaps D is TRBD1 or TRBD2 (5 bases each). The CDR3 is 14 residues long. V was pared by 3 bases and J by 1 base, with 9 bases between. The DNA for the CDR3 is TGTGCCAGCAGTTTTGCCGGGACCCAAGAGACCCAGTACTTC. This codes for CASSFAGTQETQYF.

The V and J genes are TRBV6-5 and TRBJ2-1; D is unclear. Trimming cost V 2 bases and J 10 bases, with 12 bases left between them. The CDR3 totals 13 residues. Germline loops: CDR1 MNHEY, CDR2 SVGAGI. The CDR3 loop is CASSYVRAREQFF. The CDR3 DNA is TGTGCCAGCAGTTACGTTCGGGCGCGGGAGCAGTTCTTC.

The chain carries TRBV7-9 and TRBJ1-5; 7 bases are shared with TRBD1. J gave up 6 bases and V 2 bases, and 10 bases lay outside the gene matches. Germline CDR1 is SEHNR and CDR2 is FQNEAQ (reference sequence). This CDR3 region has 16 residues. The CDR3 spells CASSLHKGANGQPQHF. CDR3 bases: TGTGCCAGCAGCTTACATAAGGGGGCGAATGGTCAGCCCCAGCATTTT.

CDR3 in amino acids: CASSLGPGDQETQYF. The CDR3, as DNA: TGCGCCAGCAGCTTGGGCCCCGGGGACCAAGAGACCCAGTACTTC. The chain combines TRBV5-1 with TRBJ2-5, with D perhaps matching TRBD2 (5 bases). V lost 0 bases and J 0 bases, leaving 9 bases between the germline ends. Germline V gene lookup returns CDR1 SGHRS and CDR2 YFSETQ. The CDR3 is 15 residues long.